This record concerns one TCR beta chain sequence. Profiled with immunoSEQ multiplex PCR; TCRdb holds only in-frame clones, not every one. Found here are some 130,000 clones, 70% to 90% of them singletons; the top ten hold roughly 5.2%. The sample comes from a study of T cell responses to AZD1222 COVID-19 vaccine. This CDR3 has 15 amino acids. V lost 5 bases to trimming and J lost 4 bases, with 15 bases between them. From germline, CDR1 is LNHDA and CDR2 SQIVND (reference sequence). The TCR originated in an adult who received the AZD1222 COVID-19 vaccine. This rearrangement joins TRBV19 to TRBJ1-5, with a possible D match to TRBD1 (6 bases). Source: peripheral blood, taken 28 days after the second AZD1222 dose. This CDR3 reads CASSAAGDHNQPQHF. The CDR3 coding sequence is TGTGCCAGTAGTGCTGCAGGGGACCATAATCAGCCCCAGCATTTT.